This T cell receptor beta chain came from a study of OX40 agonist ivuxolimab in advanced cancers. For the study at large: Melanoma, hepatocellular carcinoma, head and neck or renal cell cancer occurred in dose-escalation patients. Participants averaged roughly 57 years of age (range about 23 to 80) and were under 90% male.

Study-level points and caveats: Mean expanded clone counts were higher in CD8+ than CD4+ T cells.

Remarks on this clone: Its antigen is as yet unknown.

The CDR3 extends over 14 amino acids. CDR1 and CDR2 (germline): KGHSH, LQKENI. Trimming took 1 base from V and 1 from J, leaving 7 bases between them. Generated by immunoSEQ multiplex PCR, the TCRdb table keeps only in-frame clones and is missing some. The sample records over 60,000 clones, 87% being singletons. Anyone with autoimmune disease history or systemic immunosuppression was excluded. The chain recombines TRBV18 with TRBJ1-2, with D unclear. The sequences come from CD4+ or CD8+ T cells sorted from blood, collected in a trial of the OX40 agonist ivuxolimab. The TCR sequence derives from an adult with an advanced solid tumor such as melanoma, head and neck, liver or kidney cancer. The CDR3 here is CASSPQSLNYGYTF. CDR3 nucleotide sequence: TGTGCCAGCTCACCACAGAGCCTTAACTATGGCTACACCTTC.